This T cell receptor beta chain was recorded in a study of T-cell reconstitution after alpha-beta-depleted transplantation in children. Germline CDR1 reads SGHTA; CDR2 reads FQGTGA. Trimming cost V 5 bases and J 3 bases; bases outside gene matches: 17. This CDR3 region has 19 residues. The study, taken as a whole, reports: It was reported that alpha-beta T cells came from several hundred expanded graft clones (about two months after transplant). For some patients, TCRbeta diversity was high at day 60 because of recipient T cells and thymic progenitors that survived. By one year post-transplant, T-cell counts and diversity largely arose from T cells that were newly produced.

During its preparation, the TCRbeta library received unique molecular identifiers. TCRdb re-analysed the PCR reads in MiXCR, keeping a single row per CDR3 protein. The sample contains 530,000 or so distinct CDR3 sequences, about a quarter of which appear only once. Remarks on this clonotype: The antigen is undetermined.

Here the sequenced sample was PBMCs, taken before TCRalphabeta/CD19-depleted stem cell transplant. This TCR was recovered from a boy under two years old with Wiskott-Aldrich syndrome, due to receive a stem cell transplant. The chain combines TRBV7-3 with TRBJ2-1; 9 bases agree with TRBD2. CDR3 sequence reads: CASSPRGTSTQTGYNEQFF. The CDR3 DNA follows: TGTGCCAGCAGCCCAAGGGGGACTAGCACTCAAACCGGCTACAATGAGCAGTTCTTC.